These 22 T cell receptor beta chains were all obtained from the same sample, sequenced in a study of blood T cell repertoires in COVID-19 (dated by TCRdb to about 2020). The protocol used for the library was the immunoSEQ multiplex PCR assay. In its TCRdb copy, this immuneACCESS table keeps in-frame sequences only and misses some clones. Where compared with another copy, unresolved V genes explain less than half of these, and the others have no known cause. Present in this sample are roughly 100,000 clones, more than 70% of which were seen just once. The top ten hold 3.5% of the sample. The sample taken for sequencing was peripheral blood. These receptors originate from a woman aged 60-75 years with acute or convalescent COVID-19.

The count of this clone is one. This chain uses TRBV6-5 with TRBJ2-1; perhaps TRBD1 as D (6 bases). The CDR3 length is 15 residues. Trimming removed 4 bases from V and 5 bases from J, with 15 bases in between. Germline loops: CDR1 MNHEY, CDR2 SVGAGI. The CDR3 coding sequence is TGTGCCAGCAGTTCTACAGGGCGGGCCGACAATGAGCAGTTCTTC. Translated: CASSSTGRADNEQFF.

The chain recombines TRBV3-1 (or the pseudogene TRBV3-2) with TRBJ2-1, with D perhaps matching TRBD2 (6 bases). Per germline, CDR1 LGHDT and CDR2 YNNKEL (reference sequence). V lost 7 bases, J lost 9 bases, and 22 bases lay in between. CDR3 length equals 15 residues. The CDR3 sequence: CASTPGGVAEGEQFF. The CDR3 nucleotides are TGTGCCAGCACCCCTGGAGGAGTAGCGGAGGGTGAGCAGTTCTTC.

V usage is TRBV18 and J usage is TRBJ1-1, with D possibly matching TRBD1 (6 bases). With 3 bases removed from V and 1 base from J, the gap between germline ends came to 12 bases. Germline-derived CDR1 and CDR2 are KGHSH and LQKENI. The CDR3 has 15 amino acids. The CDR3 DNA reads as TGTGCCAGCTCACCTCTGGACAGATCGAACACTGAAGCTTTCTTT. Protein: CASSPLDRSNTEAFF. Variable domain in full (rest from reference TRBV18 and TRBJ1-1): NAGVMQNPRHLVRRRGQEARLRCSPMKGHSHVYWYRQLPEEGLKFMVYLQKENIIDESGMPKERFSAEFPKEGPSILRIQQVVRGDSAAYFCASSPLDRSNTEAFFGQGTRLTVV.

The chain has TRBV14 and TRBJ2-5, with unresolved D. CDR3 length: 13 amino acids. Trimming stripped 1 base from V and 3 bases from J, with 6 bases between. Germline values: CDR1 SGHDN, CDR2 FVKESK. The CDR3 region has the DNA TGTGCCAGCAGCCAAGGCACAAAAGAGACCCAGTACTTC. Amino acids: CASSQGTKETQYF. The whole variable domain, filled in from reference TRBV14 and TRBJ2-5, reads EAGVTQFPSHSVIEKGQTVTLRCDPISGHDNLYWYRRVMGKEIKFLLHFVKESKQDESGMPNNRFLAERTGGTYSTLKVQPAELEDSGVYFCASSQGTKETQYFGPGTRLLVL.

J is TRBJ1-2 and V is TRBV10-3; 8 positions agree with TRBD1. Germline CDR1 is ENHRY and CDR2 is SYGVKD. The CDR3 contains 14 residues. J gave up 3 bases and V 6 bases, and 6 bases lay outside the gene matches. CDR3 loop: CAIRGTGVYYGYTF. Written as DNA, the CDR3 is TGTGCCATCAGGGGGACAGGAGTCTACTATGGCTACACCTTC.

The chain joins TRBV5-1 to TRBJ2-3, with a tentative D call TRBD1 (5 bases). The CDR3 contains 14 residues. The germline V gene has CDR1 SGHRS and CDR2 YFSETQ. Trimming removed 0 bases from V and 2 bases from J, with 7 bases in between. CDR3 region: CASSLATVTDTQYF. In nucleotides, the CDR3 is TGCGCCAGCAGCTTGGCGACAGTCACAGATACGCAGTATTTT.

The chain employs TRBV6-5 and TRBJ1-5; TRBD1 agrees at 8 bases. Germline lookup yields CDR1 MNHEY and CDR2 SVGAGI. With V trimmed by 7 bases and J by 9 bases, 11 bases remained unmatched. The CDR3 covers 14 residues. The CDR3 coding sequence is TGTGCCAGCACCAGAGGACAGGGAGTCCGGCCCCAGCATTTT. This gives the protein CASTRGQGVRPQHF.

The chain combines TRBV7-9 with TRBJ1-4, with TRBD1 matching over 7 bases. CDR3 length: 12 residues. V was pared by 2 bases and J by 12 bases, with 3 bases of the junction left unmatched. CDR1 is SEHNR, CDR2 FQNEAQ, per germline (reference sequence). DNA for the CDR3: TGTGCCAGCAGCTTATTGGGGACAGAACTGTTTTTT. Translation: CASSLLGTELFF. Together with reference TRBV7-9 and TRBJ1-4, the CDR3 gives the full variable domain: DTGVSQNPRHKITKRGQNVTFRCDPISEHNRLYWYRQTLGQGPEFLTYFQNEAQLEKSRLLSDRFSAERPKGSFSTLEIQRTEQGDSAMYLCASSLLGTELFFGSGTQLSVL.

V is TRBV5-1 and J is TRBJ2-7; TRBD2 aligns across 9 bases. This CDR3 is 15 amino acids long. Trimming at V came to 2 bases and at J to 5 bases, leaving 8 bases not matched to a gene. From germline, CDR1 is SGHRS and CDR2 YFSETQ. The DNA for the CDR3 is TGCGCCAGCAGCTTACAAGGCGGGAGGGGAGACGAGCAGTACGTC. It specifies CASSLQGGRGDEQYV.

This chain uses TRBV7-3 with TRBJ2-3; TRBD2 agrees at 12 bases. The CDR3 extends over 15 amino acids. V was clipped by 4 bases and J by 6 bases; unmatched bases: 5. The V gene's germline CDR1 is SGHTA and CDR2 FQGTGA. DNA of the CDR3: TGTGCCAGCAGCTGGACTAGCGGGAACTCCGATACGCAGTATTTT. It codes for CASSWTSGNSDTQYF.

This CDR3 reads CASTSSTGRYNEQFF. As DNA, the CDR3 is TGTGCCAGTACCTCCTCGACAGGGAGGTACAATGAGCAGTTCTTC. V and J are TRBV19 and TRBJ2-1, with a possible D match to TRBD1 (7 bases). The CDR3 loop spans 15 amino acids. V gave up 7 bases and J gave up 4 bases, with 17 bases separating them. Per the germline V gene, CDR1 is LNHDA and CDR2 is SQIVND (reference sequence).

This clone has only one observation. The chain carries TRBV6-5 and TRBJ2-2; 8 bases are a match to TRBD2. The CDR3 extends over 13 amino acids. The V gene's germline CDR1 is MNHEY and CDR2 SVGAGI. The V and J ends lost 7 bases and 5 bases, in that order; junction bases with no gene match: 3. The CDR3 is CASTGGLTGELFF. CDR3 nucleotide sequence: TGTGCCAGCACGGGGGGGCTAACCGGGGAGCTGTTTTTT.

The CDR3 DNA reads as TGTGCCAGCAGCCTAGACAGGGGAGGTCAGCCCCAGCATTTT. It encodes CASSLDRGGQPQHF. V and J are TRBV7-6 and TRBJ1-5, with 8 positions matching TRBD1. The CDR3 consists of 14 residues. V lost 5 bases, J lost 6 bases, and 6 bases stayed unmatched. The V gene's germline CDR1 is SGHVS and CDR2 FNYEAQ. The entire variable domain, with the rest obtained from reference TRBV7-6 and TRBJ1-5, is as follows: GAGVSQSPRYKVTKRGQDVALRCDPISGHVSLYWYRQALGQGPEFLTYFNYEAQQDKSGLPNDRFSAERPEGSISTLTIQRTEQRDSAMYRCASSLDRGGQPQHFGDGTRLSIL.

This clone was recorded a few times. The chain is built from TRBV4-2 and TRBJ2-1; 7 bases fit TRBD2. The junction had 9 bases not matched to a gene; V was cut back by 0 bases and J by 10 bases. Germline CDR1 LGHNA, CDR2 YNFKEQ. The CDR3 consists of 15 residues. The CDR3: CASSQDTSAIREQFF. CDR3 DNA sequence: TGTGCCAGCAGCCAAGATACTAGCGCAATCAGGGAGCAGTTCTTC.

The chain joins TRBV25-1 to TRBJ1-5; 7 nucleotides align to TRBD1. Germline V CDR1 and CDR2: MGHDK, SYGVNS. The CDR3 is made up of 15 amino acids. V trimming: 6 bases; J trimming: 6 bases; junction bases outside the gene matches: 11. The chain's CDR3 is CASSQTGVESQPQHF. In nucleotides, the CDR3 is TGTGCCAGCAGCCAAACAGGGGTTGAGAGTCAGCCCCAGCATTTT.

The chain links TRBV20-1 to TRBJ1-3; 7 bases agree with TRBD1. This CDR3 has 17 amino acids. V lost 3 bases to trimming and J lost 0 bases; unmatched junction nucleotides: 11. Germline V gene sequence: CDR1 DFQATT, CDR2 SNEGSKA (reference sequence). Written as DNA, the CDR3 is TGCAGTGCTAGTTCAGGGGGTAGATCCAGCTCTGGAAACACCATATATTTT. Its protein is CSASSGGRSSSGNTIYF.

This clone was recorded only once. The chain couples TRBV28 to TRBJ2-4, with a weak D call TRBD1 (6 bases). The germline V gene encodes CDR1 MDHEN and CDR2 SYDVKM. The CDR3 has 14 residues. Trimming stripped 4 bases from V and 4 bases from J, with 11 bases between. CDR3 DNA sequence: TGTGCCAGCAGTTCCCGAAGGGGGAAAAACATTCAGTACTTC. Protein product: CASSSRRGKNIQYF.

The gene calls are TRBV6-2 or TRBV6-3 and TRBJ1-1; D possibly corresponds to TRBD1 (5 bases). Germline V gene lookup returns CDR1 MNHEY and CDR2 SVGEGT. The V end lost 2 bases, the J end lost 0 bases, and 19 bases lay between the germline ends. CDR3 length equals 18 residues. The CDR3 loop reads CASSYLDRLPIMNTEAFF. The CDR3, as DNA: TGTGCCAGCAGTTACCTAGACAGATTACCTATCATGAACACTGAAGCTTTCTTT.

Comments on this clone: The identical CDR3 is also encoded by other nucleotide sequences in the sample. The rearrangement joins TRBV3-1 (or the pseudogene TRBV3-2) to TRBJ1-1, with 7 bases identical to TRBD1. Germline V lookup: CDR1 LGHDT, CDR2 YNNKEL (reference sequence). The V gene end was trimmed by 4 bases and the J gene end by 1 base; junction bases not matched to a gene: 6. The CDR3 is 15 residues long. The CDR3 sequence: CASSPQGTANTEAFF. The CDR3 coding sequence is TGTGCCAGCAGCCCCCAAGGGACAGCGAACACTGAAGCTTTCTTT.

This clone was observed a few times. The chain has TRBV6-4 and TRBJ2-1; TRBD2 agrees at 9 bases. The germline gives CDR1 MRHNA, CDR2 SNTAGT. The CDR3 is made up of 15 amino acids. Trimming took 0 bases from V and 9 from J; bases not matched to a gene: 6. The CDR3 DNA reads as TGTGCCAGCAGTGACTCCGCGGGAGGGCCCTTTGAGCAGTTCTTC. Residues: CASSDSAGGPFEQFF.

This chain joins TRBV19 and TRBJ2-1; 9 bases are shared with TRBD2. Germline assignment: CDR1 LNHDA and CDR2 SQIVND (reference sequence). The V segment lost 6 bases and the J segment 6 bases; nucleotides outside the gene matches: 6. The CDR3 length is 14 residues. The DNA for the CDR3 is TGTGCCAGTAGGTTGAGCGGGAGGAGCAATGAGCAGTTCTTC. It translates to CASRLSGRSNEQFF.

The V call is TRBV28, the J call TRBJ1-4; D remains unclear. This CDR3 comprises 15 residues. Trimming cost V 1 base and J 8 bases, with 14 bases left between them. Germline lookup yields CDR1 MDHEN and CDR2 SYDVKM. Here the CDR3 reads CASSLFDGEGEKLFF. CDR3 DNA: TGTGCCAGCAGTTTATTTGATGGAGAAGGAGAAAAACTGTTTTTT. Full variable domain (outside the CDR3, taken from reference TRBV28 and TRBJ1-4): DVKVTQSSRYLVKRTGEKVFLECVQDMDHENMFWYRQDPGLGLRLIYFSYDVKMKEKGDIPEGYSVSREKKERFSLILESASTNQTSMYLCASSLFDGEGEKLFFGSGTQLSVL.